This T cell receptor beta chain was retrieved from a study of beta chain features in type 1 diabetes (dated by TCRdb to 2016 to 2018). At the level of the whole study: No differences in mean age, gender distribution, total cell number or subset yield were found between patients and healthy donors. In the study, TCRB repertoires of sorted circulating CD4+ T cell subsets from recently diagnosed type 1 diabetes patients were compared with those of matched healthy donors. Regulatory and stem cell-like memory subsets were obtained from only 8 patients and roughly eight healthy donors, while naive and central memory subsets were obtained from all 28 donors. A total of approximately 99,000,000 sorted cells were examined across all samples, and RNA yield correlated strongly with the number of cells per subset. Beyond this particular receptor, the publication reports: A moderate but significant shortening of TCRB CDR3 length was observed in type 1 diabetes patients in all four CD4+ subsets. Because cDNA was sequenced instead of genomic DNA, highly expressing activated cells could be over-represented, though the groups showed no difference in activation or CD3 levels. At VDJ recombination sites, type 1 diabetes patients had fewer insertions and more deleted nucleotides, which implies abnormalities in thymic rearrangement. Naive, central memory and regulatory TCRB repertoires appeared to be more similar among patients than among healthy donors. Because small numbers of individuals were included in the HLA sub-analyses, any influence of HLA type on TCRB rearrangement was left unresolved. Shorter templates might be favored by PCR, yet because patient and control samples were amplified and corrected together, any such skew would affect both groups equally.

In the case of this clone: Its binding antigen is unknown. Base qualities are not at hand, and no much larger clone is one base apart.

Each donor gave one peripheral blood draw, roughly 110 mL on average, collected into heparinised tubes. Naive, central memory, regulatory and stem cell-like memory CD4+ T cells were sorted on a BD FACSAria II using a panel including CD45RO, CCR7, CD25, CD127, CD95 and CD27. Every sorted population had a purity above 98%. Right away, PBMCs were isolated by Lymphoprep density gradient centrifugation and were stained directly, with no culture step. So that batch effects would be minimized, each experiment stained and sorted samples in pairs, pairing one healthy donor with one patient. The germline V gene (reference sequence) specifies MNHEY as CDR1 and SMNVEV as CDR2. V lost 7 bases and J lost 8 bases, and the count of bases not matched to a germline gene is 16. The CDR3 holds 15 amino acids from the cysteine to the phenylalanine. Left in the record is the CDR3 DNA by itself, 45 bases read in frame from the first base.

The High Capacity cDNA Reverse Transcription Kit was used to reverse transcribe all of the isolated RNA, meaning that expressed TCRB transcripts were what got sequenced. Deep immunoSEQ sequencing was performed on naive, central memory and regulatory T cell samples, with an average of about 3.57 million total reads per sample. Sorted cells were lysed in RLT buffer and RNA was extracted with DNase-treated RNeasy Micro or Mini kits, depending on cell number. To prevent cross-contamination, each cell subset was processed individually, whereas patient and healthy donor samples were processed jointly. The immunoSEQ multiplex PCR was used to amplify TCRB sequences from cDNA, generating 87-bp fragments that spanned the CDR3 region. Sequencing of the amplicons was done on the Illumina HiSeq platform. As for how the authors treated the data: PCR bias was computationally corrected using synthetic template baselines, reads within Hamming distance 2 were collapsed, and singletons that could not be merged were discarded. Reads were aligned to IMGT to assign V, D and J genes, CDR3 length, and insertions or deletions at six rearrangement sites. Within each subset, clonotype counts were normalized to sorted cell number, and only after that were true diversity and Gini coefficients computed with the tcR R package. The overlap coefficient, calculated on TCRB nucleotide sequences, was used to measure repertoire sharing. As a proxy for the pre-selection repertoire, out-of-frame TCRB sequences from naive cells were analyzed. TCRdb limited this immuneACCESS table to in-frame rearrangements with V and J called. A share of clones is missing; checked studies link under half to unresolved V genes, and the rest is unexplained. V and J calls and clone size are those listed in that table; D and trimming were worked out from the DNA. The sample table contains around 250,000 clones; only one count was recorded for 13% to 15% of them. Of the sample, 0.025% to 0.03% is held by the ten largest clones.

The source material was naive CD4+ T cells from blood. The sample's cell subset or site label, in plain terms: true naive CD4+ T cells. The chain is made from TRBV27 and TRBJ1-1; TRBD1 agrees with 7 junctional bases. The clonotype was recovered from a woman aged 40 to 49 in good health. The CDR3 region has the sequence CASTSTGAGSFEAFF. The DNA sequence is TGTGCCAGCACCTCCACAGGGGCCGGTTCCTTCGAAGCTTTCTTT.